This T cell receptor beta chain was recorded in a study of blood T cell repertoires in COVID-19. Study-wide background: The United States, Italy and Spain were the sources of the acute and convalescent COVID-19 samples. PBMCs, B-cell-depleted T cells, or T cells were the source of the cDNA or gDNA that made up the material.

Original handling: Estimation of nucleated cell counts relied on the amplification of reference gene primers. Profiling relied on immunoSEQ multiplex PCR, and the TCRdb table lists in-frame clones only, not all of them. The V and J calls and clone size come from that table; D and trimming were worked out from the DNA. Among approximately 240,000 clones listed, 70% to 90% were seen once. The CDR3 runs 16 residues. Germline CDR1 SGHAT, CDR2 FQNNGV. V trimming: 5 bases; J trimming: 3 bases; junction bases outside the gene matches: 7. The sample consisted of peripheral blood. This receptor was identified in a woman aged 60-75 years with active or convalescent COVID-19. The chain uses TRBV11-2 and TRBJ2-3, with 11 bases identical to TRBD2. The CDR3 DNA reads TGTGCCAGCAGCGAACTACTAGCGGGAGCTACAGATACGCAGTATTTT. It specifies CASSELLAGATDTQYF.